These T cell receptor beta chains were read from a single sample in a study of T cell repertoires in cytomegalovirus infection. Antigens for these TCRs are unknown. Using its own MiXCR run on the reads, TCRdb lists one record per CDR3 protein. The sample includes 570,000 or so distinct CDR3 sequences, almost 40% of them seen just once. The starting material was cultured PBMCs, obtained from culture after CMV antigen stimulation. The receptors derive from a human donor in good health (CMV status not recorded). Some clones in this sample may be carry-over from other donors' samples. CDR3s leave out the opening cysteine and the closing phenylalanine or tryptophan. A row's size may be missing; if present it is once, few, many or a size class.

clone size: many; V gene: TRBV7-2; J gene: TRBJ2-7; CDR3 protein: ASSLGGDLAYEQY
clone size: -; V gene: TRBV7-2; J gene: TRBJ2-3; CDR3 protein: ASSASQRETTDTQY
clone size: -; V gene: TRBV19; J gene: TRBJ2-5; CDR3 protein: ASSTRPTFQETQY
clone size: few; V gene: TRBV6-1; J gene: TRBJ2-3; CDR3 protein: ASRRRRAGGTDTQY
clone size: few; V gene: TRBV18; J gene: TRBJ1-1; CDR3 protein: ASSPPGRNTEAF
clone size: few; V gene: TRBV6-1; J gene: TRBJ1-2; CDR3 protein: ASSSVSYGYT
clone size: -; V gene: TRBV7-6; J gene: TRBJ2-3; CDR3 protein: ASSTPAGGTDTQY
clone size: many; V gene: TRBV7-2; J gene: TRBJ2-4; CDR3 protein: ASRRGLAGGPDKNIQY
clone size: -; V gene: TRBV29-1; J gene: TRBJ2-3; CDR3 protein: SGSERTDTQY
clone size: few; V gene: TRBV6-1; J gene: TRBJ2-1; CDR3 protein: ASSALAGGNNEQF
clone size: few; V gene: TRBV28; J gene: TRBJ1-4; CDR3 protein: ASSSGQGPEKLF
clone size: -; V gene: TRBV7-3; J gene: TRBJ1-1; CDR3 protein: ASSYLYGGEAF
clone size: -; V gene: TRBV6-5; J gene: TRBJ2-5; CDR3 protein: ASSYSSLRGKETQY
clone size: few; V gene: TRBV7-6; J gene: TRBJ2-3; CDR3 protein: ASSTSGSADTQY
clone size: -; V gene: TRBV20-1; J gene: TRBJ2-5; CDR3 protein: SADESGGGYQETQY
clone size: -; V gene: TRBV4-1; J gene: TRBJ2-1; CDR3 protein: ASSTQGASGEQF
clone size: -; V gene: TRBV2; J gene: TRBJ2-2; CDR3 protein: ARGQGATAGELF
clone size: few; V gene: TRBV11-3; J gene: TRBJ2-1; CDR3 protein: ASSSRDSENNEQF
clone size: -; V gene: TRBV7-2; J gene: TRBJ2-3; CDR3 protein: ASSSSPRGDTQY
clone size: -; V gene: TRBV7-8; J gene: TRBJ2-1; CDR3 protein: ASSFSYEQF
clone size: -; V gene: TRBV6-1; J gene: TRBJ2-2; CDR3 protein: ASSVGLGQGDTGELF
clone size: once; V gene: TRBV19; J gene: TRBJ1-5; CDR3 protein: ASSIGQFSNQPQH
clone size: -; V gene: TRBV20-1; J gene: TRBJ1-3; CDR3 protein: SARDWGQGAGNTIY
clone size: -; V gene: TRBV7-3; J gene: TRBJ1-1; CDR3 protein: ASSLGGLMNTEAF
clone size: -; V gene: TRBV2; J gene: TRBJ2-2; CDR3 protein: ASNLGSRDTGELF
clone size: -; V gene: TRBV5-1; J gene: TRBJ1-1; CDR3 protein: ASSLWPGEAF
clone size: few; V gene: TRBV28; J gene: TRBJ1-3; CDR3 protein: ASRKGAGNTIY
clone size: few; V gene: TRBV4-1; J gene: TRBJ2-5; CDR3 protein: ASSQSRYVGDQETQY
clone size: few; V gene: TRBV6-8; J gene: TRBJ1-2; CDR3 protein: ASSYRQGGGYT
clone size: -; V gene: TRBV7-2; J gene: TRBJ2-7; CDR3 protein: ASSLEDSDTYEQY
clone size: -; V gene: TRBV19; J gene: TRBJ2-1; CDR3 protein: ASSIRGALGNEQF
clone size: few; V gene: TRBV7-2; J gene: TRBJ2-3; CDR3 protein: ASTPGADTQY
clone size: -; V gene: TRBV7-2; J gene: TRBJ2-1; CDR3 protein: ASMSGRAWNEQF
clone size: few; V gene: TRBV7-9; J gene: TRBJ2-1; CDR3 protein: ASRGLAGKNEQF
clone size: -; V gene: TRBV4-1; J gene: TRBJ2-5; CDR3 protein: ASSHAGDQETQY
clone size: -; V gene: TRBV7-8; J gene: TRBJ2-5; CDR3 protein: ASRTTPPETQY
clone size: few; V gene: TRBV7-2; J gene: TRBJ2-7; CDR3 protein: ASSLRAGNYEQY
clone size: -; V gene: TRBV5-5; J gene: TRBJ2-7; CDR3 protein: ASSLDLARRGSPY
clone size: -; V gene: TRBV7-2; J gene: TRBJ1-1; CDR3 protein: ASSPPTPEAF
clone size: -; V gene: TRBV6-2/TRBV6-3; J gene: TRBJ1-2; CDR3 protein: ASSPSTGSDGYT
clone size: many; V gene: TRBV7-2; J gene: TRBJ2-7; CDR3 protein: ASSLVEASYEQY
clone size: -; V gene: TRBV15; J gene: TRBJ2-3; CDR3 protein: ATSGDYLSTDTQY
clone size: large; V gene: TRBV7-9; J gene: TRBJ1-6; CDR3 protein: ASSFHDREGIRSPLH
clone size: few; V gene: TRBV7-6; J gene: TRBJ1-1; CDR3 protein: ASSLFTGTGAFGTEAF
clone size: -; V gene: TRBV12-3/TRBV12-4; J gene: TRBJ1-1; CDR3 protein: ASSLPQGPRTEAF
clone size: few; V gene: TRBV7-4; J gene: TRBJ2-7; CDR3 protein: ASSAGHPDPYEQY
clone size: few; V gene: TRBV4-3; J gene: TRBJ2-3; CDR3 protein: ASSQGLTSRISTDTQY
clone size: -; V gene: TRBV7-9; J gene: TRBJ1-6; CDR3 protein: ASSLTGISPLH
clone size: -; V gene: TRBV5-4; J gene: TRBJ2-1; CDR3 protein: ASWQGTNNNEQF
clone size: once; V gene: TRBV20-1; J gene: TRBJ2-1; CDR3 protein: SANPRDRGSYNEQF
clone size: -; V gene: TRBV7-6; J gene: TRBJ2-5; CDR3 protein: ASSLSPGHPGETQY
clone size: -; V gene: TRBV9; J gene: TRBJ1-5; CDR3 protein: ASSSGRSRQPQH
clone size: -; V gene: TRBV7-2; J gene: TRBJ2-2; CDR3 protein: ASSSQGAGNTGELF